Detailed here is one TCR beta chain. Its antigen is as yet unknown. The CDR3 extends over 13 amino acids. CDR1 DFQATT and CDR2 SNEGSKA come from the germline V gene (reference sequence). The sample belongs to a study of CXCR3-negative and CXCR3-positive naive CD8 T cells. In preparing the TRB cDNA libraries, 5' RACE with UMI labels was used. Each CDR3 protein gets one entry in TCRdb, which reprocessed the 5' RACE reads and gives no DNA. This sample's table has 150,000 or so distinct CDR3 sequences. Study-level results: Naive CXCR3-positive and CXCR3-negative cells shared similar TRBV-TRBJ usage, unlike memory cells. Greater hydrophobicity was found in TRB CDR3s of CXCR3-positive naive cells than of CXCR3-negative naive cells.

Sequencing was carried out using naive CXCR3+ CD8+ T cells from blood. As for subset: CD45RO-CCR7+CD27+CD95- naive CD8+ T cells expressing CXCR3 (TNR3+). The TCR sequence derives from a human donor in good health. Some clones in this sample may be carry-over from other donors' samples. The chain links TRBV20-1 to TRBJ1-6. The CDR3 sequence: CSAKELYNTPLHF.